This section outlines one T cell receptor beta chain sequence together with its context. Its specificity is unknown. The study ran its PCR with 60 Vbeta and 13 Jbeta primers. Produced via immunoSEQ multiplex PCR; TCRdb's table is partial and in-frame only. The sample holds fewer than 200,000 clones; 70% to 80% are singletons and the top ten take approximately 0.76%. Germline lookup yields CDR1 ENHRY and CDR2 SYGVKD. The CDR3 runs 13 residues. Between the trimmed V and J ends, which lost 6 bases and 4 bases, there was a span of 10 bases. This sample stems from a study of cytomegalovirus exposure and HLA in healthy donors. Overall study context: There were about 85 million unique TCRs (from HLA-typed donors) in an early data release. Notes on the study in general: One cluster of highly shared sequence variants probably arose as a sequencing artifact. Sequences of the TCR beta chain were said to predict the HLA-A and HLA-B alleles of most subjects accurately.

This clonotype originated in a female donor in good health and CMV-seronegative. The chain couples TRBV10-3 to TRBJ1-5; tentative D call: TRBD1 (6 bases). The sample comprised PBMCs. The DNA of the CDR3 is TGTGCCATCAGCTTCGACAGGAATCAGCCCCAGCATTTT. This encodes CAISFDRNQPQHF.